This T cell receptor (beta chain) was retrieved from a study of shared clonotypes between healthy human individuals. Study observations and caveats: Estimated clonotype richness was generally higher in naive than memory subsets.

Trimming took off 6 bases at V and 2 bases at J, with 17 bases between the two ends. The CDR3 is made up of 16 amino acids. The germline V gene has CDR1 MDHEN and CDR2 SYDVKM. Details on this clone: The antigen is unknown.

The protocol was immunoSEQ multiplex PCR, while the TCRdb copy is restricted to in-frame clones and leaves out a portion. Among approximately 1.5 million clones listed, approximately 98.5% were seen once. The sequenced sample consisted of naive CD4+ T cells sorted from blood. Indicated subset: CD45RA+ positively selected. The TCR originated in a man in his thirties or forties in good health. The chain links TRBV28 to TRBJ1-5, with a possible D match to TRBD1 (5 bases). CDR3 coding DNA: TGTGCCAGCAGACTTGTCGATACGACAGGCAATCAGCCCCAGCATTTT. As protein: CASRLVDTTGNQPQHF.